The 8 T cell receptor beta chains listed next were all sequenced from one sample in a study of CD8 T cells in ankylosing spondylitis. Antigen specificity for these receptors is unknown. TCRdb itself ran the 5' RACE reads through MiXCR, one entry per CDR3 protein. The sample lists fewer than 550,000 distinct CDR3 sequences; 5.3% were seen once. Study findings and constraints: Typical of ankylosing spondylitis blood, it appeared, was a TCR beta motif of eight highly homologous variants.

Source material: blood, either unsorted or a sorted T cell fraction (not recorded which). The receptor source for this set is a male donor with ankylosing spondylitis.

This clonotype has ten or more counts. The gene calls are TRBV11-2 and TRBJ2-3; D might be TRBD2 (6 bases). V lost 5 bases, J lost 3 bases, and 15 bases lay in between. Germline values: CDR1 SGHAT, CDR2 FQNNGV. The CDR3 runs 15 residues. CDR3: CASSPGGFGTDTQYF. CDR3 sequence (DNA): TGTGCCAGCAGCCCTGGAGGGTTCGGGACAGATACGCAGTATTTT.

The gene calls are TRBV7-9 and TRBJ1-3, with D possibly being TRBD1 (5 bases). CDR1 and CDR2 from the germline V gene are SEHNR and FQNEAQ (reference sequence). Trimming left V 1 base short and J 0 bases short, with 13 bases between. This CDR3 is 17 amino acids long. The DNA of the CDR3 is TGTGCCAGCAGCTTAGACACAGGTCATTTCTCTGGAAACACCATATATTTT. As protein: CASSLDTGHFSGNTIYF.

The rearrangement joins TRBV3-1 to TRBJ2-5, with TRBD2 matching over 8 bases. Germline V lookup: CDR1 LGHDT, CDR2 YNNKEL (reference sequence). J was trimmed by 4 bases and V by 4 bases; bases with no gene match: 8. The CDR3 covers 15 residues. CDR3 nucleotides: TGTGCCAGCAGCCGGCGGGGGGCCAGGCGAGAGACCCAGTACTTC. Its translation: CASSRRGARRETQYF.

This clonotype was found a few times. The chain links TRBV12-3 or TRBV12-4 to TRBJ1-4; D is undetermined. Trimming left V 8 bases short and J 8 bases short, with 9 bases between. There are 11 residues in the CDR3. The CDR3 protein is CASGMREKLFF. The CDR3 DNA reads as TGTGCCAGCGGGATGAGGGAAAAACTGTTTTTT.

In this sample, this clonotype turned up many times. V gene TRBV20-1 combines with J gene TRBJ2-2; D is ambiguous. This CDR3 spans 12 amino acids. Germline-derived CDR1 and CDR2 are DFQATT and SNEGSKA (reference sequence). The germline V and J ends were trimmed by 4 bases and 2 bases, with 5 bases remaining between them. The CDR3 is CSATDNTGELFF. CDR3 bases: TGCAGTGCTACGGATAACACCGGGGAGCTGTTTTTT.

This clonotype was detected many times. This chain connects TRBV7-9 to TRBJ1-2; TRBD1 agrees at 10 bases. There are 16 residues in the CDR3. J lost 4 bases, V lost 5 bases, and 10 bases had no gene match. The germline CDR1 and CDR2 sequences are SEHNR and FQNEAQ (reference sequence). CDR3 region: CASSPKTGGRSYGYTF. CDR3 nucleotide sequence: TGTGCCAGCAGCCCAAAGACAGGGGGCAGGAGCTATGGCTACACCTTC.

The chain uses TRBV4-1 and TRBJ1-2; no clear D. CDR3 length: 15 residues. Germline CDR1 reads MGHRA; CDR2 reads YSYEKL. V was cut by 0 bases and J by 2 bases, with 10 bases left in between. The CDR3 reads CASSQDGGWNYGYTF. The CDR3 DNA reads TGCGCCAGCAGCCAAGATGGCGGCTGGAACTATGGCTACACCTTC.

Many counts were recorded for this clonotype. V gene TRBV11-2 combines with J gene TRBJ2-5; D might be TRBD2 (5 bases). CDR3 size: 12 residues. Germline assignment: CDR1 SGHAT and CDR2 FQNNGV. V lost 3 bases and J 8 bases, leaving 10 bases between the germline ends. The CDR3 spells CASSFSEGTQYF. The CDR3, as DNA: TGTGCCAGCAGCTTTAGCGAGGGAACCCAGTACTTC.